This T cell receptor beta chain was profiled in a study of blood T cell repertoires in COVID-19. The wider study: From the United States, Italy and Spain came samples of acute and convalescent COVID-19. Nucleic acid was either cDNA or gDNA, and it came from T cells, B-cell-depleted T cells, or PBMCs.

In the source study's methods: Reference gene primer amplification yielded estimated nucleated cell counts. The repertoire was sequenced with immunoSEQ multiplex PCR; TCRdb's copy has only in-frame clones and lacks some. V and J calls and clone size come straight from that table; D and trimming were deduced from the DNA. The sample lists 140,000 to 150,000 clones; just under 85% were seen once. There are 13 residues in the CDR3. Trimming shortened V by 6 bases and J by 9 bases, and 12 bases separated the two germline ends. Germline CDR1 is MNHEY and CDR2 is SVGAGI. The sequencing input was peripheral blood. This chain uses TRBV6-5 with TRBJ1-6, with D possibly TRBD1 on 5 matching bases. This sequence was found in a middle-aged woman with active or convalescent COVID-19. The CDR3 DNA follows: TGTGCCAGCAGAGACACAGGTTTTTCACCCCTCCACTTT. Its translation: CASRDTGFSPLHF.